The 16 T cell receptor beta chains listed next were all sequenced from one sample in a study of human T cells and chemical hapten exposure. Time point defined: patch test 3, about 24 weeks after DPC sensitization. The sample's treatment: therapeutic diphenylcyclopropenone sensitization with weekly scalp DPC. TCRdb processed the RACE reads anew with MiXCR; each CDR3 protein has one entry. Of roughly 50,000 distinct CDR3 sequences in the sample, roughly a tenth were seen once. Sample: whole blood, taken in connection with sensitization to the hapten diphenylcyclopropenone (DPC). These receptors all come from a woman in her thirties or forties with alopecia areata. Some clones in this sample may be carry-over from other donors' samples.

The J gene is TRBJ2-7, the V gene TRBV29-1; 8 bases are shared with TRBD2. V lost 3 bases, J lost 2 bases, and 12 bases stayed unmatched. The CDR3 has 16 amino acids. Germline loops: CDR1 SQVTM, CDR2 ANQGSEA. This CDR3 is CSVEGSREGRTYEQYF. DNA of the CDR3: TGCAGCGTTGAGGGTTCCCGGGAGGGCAGGACCTACGAGCAGTACTTC.

This chain links TRBV11-2 with TRBJ2-1; D gene unclear. Germline V gene sequence: CDR1 SGHAT, CDR2 FQNNGV. V gave up 5 bases and J gave up 2 bases, with 13 bases separating them. The CDR3 is 15 residues long. CDR3 amino acids: CASSPGADPYNEQFF. CDR3 DNA: TGTGCCAGCAGCCCCGGCGCGGACCCCTACAATGAGCAGTTCTTC.

The genes are TRBV20-1 and TRBJ1-6; tentative D call: TRBD1 (5 bases). V lost 5 bases and J lost 10, with 21 bases in between. CDR1 is DFQATT, CDR2 SNEGSKA, per germline (reference sequence). There are 15 residues in the CDR3. The CDR3 region is CSASPRGSGDSPLHF. In DNA form, the CDR3 reads TGCAGTGCTTCCCCCCGAGGCTCTGGGGACTCACCCCTCCACTTT.

Concerning this clonotype itself: A clone one base away is much larger, so this may be a read error. The chain links TRBV12-3 or TRBV12-4 to TRBJ2-5, with 7 bases lining up with TRBD1. V lost 4 bases to trimming and J lost 3 bases; unmatched junction nucleotides: 8. The CDR3 is 15 amino acids. The DNA for the CDR3 is TGTGCCAGCAGTTACCCCCCCAGGGGGAAAGAGACCCAGTACTTC. Translated: CASSYPPRGKETQYF.

The V and J genes are TRBV9 and TRBJ1-5, with 7 bases fitting TRBD1. The CDR3 is 14 amino acids. After removal of 5 bases from V and 5 bases from J, the junction contained 7 bases not matched to a gene. The germline V gene encodes CDR1 SGDLS and CDR2 YYNGEE. Written as DNA, the CDR3 is TGTGCCAGCAGTCCCGGGACAGCCCATCAGCCCCAGCATTTT. Its protein is CASSPGTAHQPQHF. Together with reference TRBV9 and TRBJ1-5, the CDR3 gives the full variable domain: DSGVTQTPKHLITATGQRVTLRCSPRSGDLSVYWYQQSLDQGLQFLIQYYNGEERAKGNILERFSAQQFPDLHSELNLSSLELGDSALYFCASSPGTAHQPQHFGDGTRLSIL.

The chain couples TRBV29-1 to TRBJ2-5; a weak D match, TRBD1 (6 bases). This CDR3 is 12 amino acids long. Trimming stripped 6 bases from V and 2 bases from J, with 10 bases between. CDR1 and CDR2 from the germline V gene are SQVTM and ANQGSEA. The CDR3 DNA sequence: TGCAGCGTCGACGGACAGCAAGAGACCCAGTACTTC. It specifies CSVDGQQETQYF.

This clonotype came up many times. This chain joins TRBV11-3 and TRBJ2-6; unclear D gene. The CDR3 runs 14 residues. Germline lookup yields CDR1 SGHNT and CDR2 YENEEA. V lost 5 bases to trimming and J lost 1 base, with 6 bases between them. CDR3 nucleotide sequence: TGTGCCAGCAGCCCCACATCTGGGGCCAACGTCCTGACTTTC. This codes for CASSPTSGANVLTF.

This clonotype was found many times. The chain uses TRBV6-4 and TRBJ2-2; TRBD1 or TRBD2 may be the D gene (5 bases each). V was pared by 4 bases and J by 4 bases, with 19 bases between. The CDR3 spans 17 residues. Per the germline V gene, CDR1 is MRHNA and CDR2 is SNTAGT. Written as DNA, the CDR3 is TGTGCCAGCAGTGGCCTCGCCTTTGGGGCGGGCACCGGGGAGCTGTTTTTT. It encodes CASSGLAFGAGTGELFF.

This clonotype was seen many times. This sequence joins TRBV18 and TRBJ2-7, with D perhaps TRBD1 or TRBD2 (5 bases each). V was trimmed by 2 bases and J by 4 bases, leaving 6 bases between them. This CDR3 is built from 12 residues. In germline, CDR1 is KGHSH, CDR2 LQKENI. The CDR3 DNA reads as TGTGCCAGCTCACCAGGGGGATACGAGCAGTACTTC. It is translated as CASSPGGYEQYF.

In its sample, this clonotype was seen a few times. The chain links TRBV6-1 to TRBJ2-5; maybe TRBD2 (6 bases). V lost 10 bases and J 5 bases, leaving 17 bases between the germline ends. The CDR3 spans 13 residues. The germline CDR1 and CDR2 sequences are MNHNS and SASEGT. In DNA form, the CDR3 reads TGTGCCAATCGGGACTCACAATCGGAGACCCAGTACTTC. This codes for CANRDSQSETQYF.

The chain joins TRBV19 to TRBJ2-4; D ambiguous. The CDR3 is 17 residues long. V was pared by 1 base and J by 3 bases, with 16 bases between. Germline loops: CDR1 LNHDA, CDR2 SQIVND (reference sequence). As DNA, the CDR3 is TGTGCCAGTAGTATAGGATTTAGCCCCCCGGGCAAAAACATTCAGTACTTC. It codes for CASSIGFSPPGKNIQYF.

The chain uses TRBV28 and TRBJ2-2; D not certain. Germline assignment: CDR1 MDHEN and CDR2 SYDVKM. The CDR3 totals 12 residues. The V gene lost 9 bases and the J gene lost 3 bases, with 8 bases spanning the gap. Written as DNA, the CDR3 is TGTGCCAGTATTTCTTACACCGGGGAGCTGTTTTTT. Its protein is CASISYTGELFF.

The table lists this clonotype with a few counts. V is TRBV12-3 or TRBV12-4 and J is TRBJ2-1, with D hard to call. V lost 4 bases to trimming and J lost 9 bases, with 13 bases between them. This CDR3 has 13 amino acids. This chain's CDR3 is CASSSHWLGEQFF. The CDR3 DNA reads TGTGCCAGCAGTTCTCACTGGCTCGGTGAGCAGTTCTTC.

This clonotype was counted ten times or more. This chain links TRBV14 with TRBJ1-4, with no clear D. CDR1 is SGHDN, CDR2 FVKESK, per germline. The CDR3 runs 16 residues. With 0 bases removed from V and 0 bases from J, the gap between germline ends came to 8 bases. CDR3 in amino acids: CASSQDPQATNEKLFF. The CDR3 DNA sequence: TGTGCCAGCAGCCAAGATCCCCAGGCAACTAATGAAAAACTGTTTTTT.

With respect to this clonotype: This may be a read error, as it is one base from a much larger clone. The chain recombines TRBV6-6 with TRBJ1-1; no firm D call. Trimming removed 7 bases from V and 3 bases from J, with 12 bases in between. The CDR3 sequence is 13 residues long. Germline CDR1 reads MNHNY; CDR2 reads SVGAGI (reference sequence). Written as DNA, the CDR3 is TGTGCCAGCAAAATAAGTAAAGACACTGAAGCTTTCTTT. Protein sequence: CASKISKDTEAFF.

Many counts were recorded for this clonotype. V and J are TRBV5-1 and TRBJ2-6; a possible D gene is TRBD1 (5 bases). V dropped 0 bases and J dropped 4 bases, with 8 bases sitting between them. The CDR3 runs 15 residues. Germline lookup yields CDR1 SGHRS and CDR2 YFSETQ. The CDR3 spells CASSLDGAGANVLTF. The CDR3, as DNA: TGCGCCAGCAGCTTGGATGGGGCCGGGGCCAACGTCCTGACTTTC. Together with reference TRBV5-1 and TRBJ2-6, the CDR3 gives the full variable domain: KAGVTQTPRYLIKTRGQQVTLSCSPISGHRSVSWYQQTPGQGLQFLFEYFSETQRNKGNFPGRFSGRQFSNSRSEMNVSTLELGDSALYLCASSLDGAGANVLTFGAGSRLTVL.